These 15 T cell receptor beta chains were all obtained from the same sample, sequenced in a study of OX40 agonist ivuxolimab in advanced cancers. Using immunoSEQ multiplex PCR, the repertoire was profiled, and TCRdb retains in-frame clones only, with some absent. The data hold just over 80,000 clones, with approximately 90% observed a single time. Source: CD4+ or CD8+ T cells sorted from blood, taken in a trial of the OX40 agonist ivuxolimab. Source of these receptors: an adult with an advanced solid tumor such as melanoma, head and neck, liver or kidney cancer.

This chain connects TRBV5-8 to TRBJ1-1, with a tentative D call TRBD1 (5 bases). Trimming left V 0 bases short and J 4 bases short, with 13 bases between. The CDR3 has 15 amino acids. CDR1 and CDR2 (germline): SGHTS, YDEGEE. The CDR3 nucleotides read TGTGCCAGCAGCTTGGTTGGGGGACCAACCACTGAAGCTTTCTTT. This encodes CASSLVGGPTTEAFF.

The genes are TRBV7-2 and TRBJ2-3; 7 bases align to TRBD1. This CDR3 comprises 16 residues. The V gene end was trimmed by 0 bases and the J gene end by 1 base; junction bases not matched to a gene: 4. Germline CDR1 and CDR2: SGHTA and FQGNSA. In nucleotides, the CDR3 is TGTGCCAGCAGCTTAGCTGGCACAGGGGGCACAGATACGCAGTATTTT. The encoded protein is CASSLAGTGGTDTQYF.

The chain employs TRBV2 and TRBJ2-3; no definite D call. Germline values: CDR1 SNHLY, CDR2 FYNNEI. The CDR3 loop spans 15 amino acids. Trimming took off 10 bases at V and 1 base at J, with 18 bases between the two ends. Here the CDR3 reads CATARVNARTDTQYF. The CDR3 DNA reads as TGTGCCACCGCCCGGGTCAATGCGCGCACAGATACGCAGTATTTT.

V usage is TRBV5-1 and J usage is TRBJ2-7, with D unclear. The V gene's germline CDR1 is SGHRS and CDR2 YFSETQ. Trimming left V 1 base short and J 0 bases short, with 2 bases between. CDR3 size: 12 residues. The CDR3 DNA is TGCGCCAGCAGCTTGAGCTCCTACGAGCAGTACTTC. Its protein product is CASSLSSYEQYF.

This clone was counted only a few times. V usage is TRBV12-5 and J usage is TRBJ1-5; possibly TRBD1 for D (5 bases). Per germline, CDR1 LGHNT and CDR2 FRNRAP. Trimming left V 2 bases short and J 1 base short, with 15 bases between. The CDR3 totals 17 residues. CDR3 protein: CASGLYPGTESNQPQHF. The CDR3 DNA reads as TGTGCTAGTGGTTTGTACCCCGGGACCGAAAGCAATCAGCCCCAGCATTTT. The variable domain in full, with the rest retrieved from reference TRBV12-5 and TRBJ1-5, is DARVTQTPRHKVTEMGQEVTMRCQPILGHNTVFWYRQTMMQGLELLAYFRNRAPLDDSGMPKDRFSAEMPDATLATLKIQPSEPRDSAVYFCASGLYPGTESNQPQHFGDGTRLSIL.

CDR3 DNA: TGTGCCAGTAGAACGGGACAGGGGGCTTTGAACACTGAAGCTTTCTTT. This sequence encodes CASRTGQGALNTEAFF. This chain links TRBV19 with TRBJ1-1; 12 bases map to TRBD1. V shed 6 bases, J shed 0 bases, and the junction held 5 bases outside the gene matches. Germline-derived CDR1 and CDR2 are LNHDA and SQIVND (reference sequence). The CDR3 totals 16 residues. Together with reference TRBV19 and TRBJ1-1, the CDR3 gives the full variable domain: DGGITQSPKYLFRKEGQNVTLSCEQNLNHDAMYWYRQDPGQGLRLIYYSQIVNDFQKGDIAEGYSVSREKKESFPLTVTSAQKNPTAFYLCASRTGQGALNTEAFFGQGTRLTVV.

This rearrangement joins TRBV19 to TRBJ2-7; 10 nucleotides align to TRBD2. The CDR3 is 14 residues long. CDR1 and CDR2 (germline): LNHDA, SQIVND (reference sequence). J was trimmed by 2 bases and V by 7 bases; bases with no gene match: 5. The CDR3, as DNA: TGTGCCAGTACCCAGACTAGCGGGCCCTACGAGCAGTACTTC. This gives the protein CASTQTSGPYEQYF.

This chain links TRBV7-2 with TRBJ2-5; D is uncertain. The assigned J gene may be wrong: the sequence end matches TRBJ2-7 better. Germline V gene data show CDR1 as SGHTA and CDR2 as FQGNSA. This CDR3 has 11 amino acids. CDR3 in amino acids: CASSLAHEQYF. The CDR3 coding sequence is TGTGCCAGCAGCTTAGCCCACGAGCAGTACTTC.

This sequence joins TRBV5-1 and TRBJ1-3, with 9 nucleotides matching TRBD1. V shed 0 bases and J 3 bases; nucleotides not matched to a gene: 7. The CDR3 runs to 17 residues. Germline V CDR1 and CDR2: SGHRS, YFSETQ. CDR3 coding DNA: TGCGCCAGCAGCTTGGGTACAGGGGGCGTATATGGAAACACCATATATTTT. Amino acid sequence: CASSLGTGGVYGNTIYF.

The chain uses TRBV19 and TRBJ2-2, with unresolved D. Trimming took 3 bases from V and 2 from J, leaving 7 bases between them. The CDR3 length is 14 residues. Germline CDR1 reads LNHDA; CDR2 reads SQIVND (reference sequence). The CDR3 loop reads CASSIVLNTGELFF. The DNA for the CDR3 is TGTGCCAGTAGTATTGTACTTAACACCGGGGAGCTGTTTTTT.

V usage is TRBV10-3 and J usage is TRBJ1-5, with TRBD1 identical over 10 bases. Germline values: CDR1 ENHRY, CDR2 SYGVKD. V shed 4 bases and J 9 bases; nucleotides not matched to a gene: 6. CDR3 length: 14 residues. CDR3 residues: CAISVDRGQRPQHF. The DNA of the CDR3 is TGTGCCATCAGTGTCGACAGGGGGCAAAGGCCCCAGCATTTT.

The J gene is TRBJ2-3, the V gene TRBV5-4; D not certain. The V end lost 2 bases, the J end lost 3 bases, and 4 bases lay between the germline ends. The CDR3 extends over 12 amino acids. Germline-derived CDR1 and CDR2 are SGHNT and YYREEE (reference sequence). CDR3 DNA sequence: TGTGCCAGCAGCTTAATGACAGATACGCAGTATTTT. Protein product: CASSLMTDTQYF.

The rearrangement joins TRBV5-4 to TRBJ1-2; 8 bases map to TRBD1. The length of the CDR3 is 16 residues. V shed 0 bases and J 4 bases; nucleotides not matched to a gene: 8. Germline loops: CDR1 SGHNT, CDR2 YYREEE (reference sequence). This CDR3 is CASSLGGQGGVYGYTF. As DNA, the CDR3 is TGTGCCAGCAGCTTGGGAGGACAGGGAGGCGTCTATGGCTACACCTTC.

This clone was detected a few times. V gene TRBV6-6 combines with J gene TRBJ1-2; 9 nucleotides match TRBD1. Germline V CDR1 and CDR2: MNHNY, SVGAGI (reference sequence). The CDR3 consists of 14 residues. V shed 4 bases and J 4 bases; nucleotides not matched to a gene: 4. CDR3 region: CASSLGQGSYGYTF. For the CDR3, the DNA is TGTGCCAGCAGTTTGGGACAGGGAAGCTATGGCTACACCTTC.

This chain uses TRBV28 with TRBJ1-1, with a tentative D call TRBD1 (5 bases). V was shortened by 5 bases and J by 6 bases, with 13 bases between the two germline ends. Per germline, CDR1 MDHEN and CDR2 SYDVKM. The CDR3 consists of 13 residues. The CDR3 loop reads CASSPQRGAEAFF. The CDR3 region has the DNA TGTGCCAGCAGTCCTCAAAGAGGGGCTGAAGCTTTCTTT.